These 28 T cell receptor beta chains originate from one sample sequenced in a study of cytomegalovirus exposure and HLA in healthy donors (dated by TCRdb to between 2016 and 2019). The receptor library was made with the immunoSEQ multiplex PCR assay. TCRdb stores this immuneACCESS table with in-frame sequences only. Part of the clones is absent; in the studies checked, under half of the shortfall reflects unresolved V genes, and no reason is known for the rest. This sample has 150,000 to 200,000 clones in its table, and 85% of those were observed once. The leading ten clones occupy about 17% of the sample. The specimen was PBMCs. The receptors derive from a man aged 18 to 29 in good health and CMV-seropositive.

This clone was observed a handful of times. The chain recombines TRBV6-1 with TRBJ2-1; D unclear. Trimming left V 1 base short and J 0 bases short, with 7 bases between. CDR1 is MNHNS, CDR2 SASEGT, per germline. CDR3 length: 15 amino acids. DNA for the CDR3: TGTGCCAGCAGTGAAGAGGCAGGCTCCTACAATGAGCAGTTCTTC. Protein: CASSEEAGSYNEQFF.

J is TRBJ2-7 and V is TRBV28; D gene ambiguous. The CDR3 is 12 residues long. V dropped 5 bases and J dropped 3 bases, with 8 bases sitting between them. The V gene's germline CDR1 is MDHEN and CDR2 SYDVKM. This CDR3 reads CASSNSRYEQYF. The CDR3 coding sequence is TGTGCCAGCAGTAACAGCCGCTACGAGCAGTACTTC. The full variable domain, completed using reference TRBV28 and TRBJ2-7, is DVKVTQSSRYLVKRTGEKVFLECVQDMDHENMFWYRQDPGLGLRLIYFSYDVKMKEKGDIPEGYSVSREKKERFSLILESASTNQTSMYLCASSNSRYEQYFGPGTRLTVT.

About this clone itself: The sample holds other DNA sequences that translate to the same CDR3. This chain joins TRBV5-1 and TRBJ1-4; 7 bases align to TRBD1. V lost 0 bases to trimming and J lost 4 bases; unmatched junction nucleotides: 3. This CDR3 has 15 residues. Per germline, CDR1 SGHRS and CDR2 YFSETQ. The CDR3 sequence: CASSLGQGLNEKLFF. CDR3 nucleotide sequence: TGCGCCAGCAGCTTGGGACAGGGTCTTAATGAAAAACTGTTTTTT.

This clone was seen a single time. The J gene is TRBJ2-7, the V gene TRBV5-1; TRBD1 might be the D (6 bases). The CDR3 has 15 residues. CDR1 is SGHRS, CDR2 YFSETQ, per germline. V lost 3 bases and J lost 5, with 18 bases in between. Here the CDR3 reads CASSSDTGSKNEQYF. The DNA of the CDR3 is TGCGCCAGCAGCTCCGACACAGGGAGTAAAAACGAGCAGTACTTC.

This clone was counted only a few times. V is TRBV5-4 and J is TRBJ2-3; D might be TRBD2 (5 bases). The germline V gene has CDR1 SGHNT and CDR2 YYREEE (reference sequence). Trimming removed 3 bases at V and 6 bases at J, with 14 bases between. The CDR3 consists of 14 residues. The CDR3 region is CASSWAGDGDTQYF. Written as DNA, the CDR3 is TGTGCCAGCAGCTGGGCCGGGGATGGTGATACGCAGTATTTT.

This clone appeared once. The chain joins TRBV5-4 to TRBJ2-4, with 13 bases identical to TRBD2. Per germline, CDR1 SGHNT and CDR2 YYREEE (reference sequence). The CDR3 runs to 16 residues. V dropped 3 bases and J dropped 9; count of bases not matched to a gene: 9. The CDR3 loop is CASSSGLAGVPGIQYF. The CDR3, as DNA: TGTGCCAGCAGCTCTGGACTAGCGGGAGTTCCGGGCATTCAGTACTTC.

The chain combines TRBV7-9 with TRBJ1-1; D might be TRBD1 (6 bases). Germline loops: CDR1 SEHNR, CDR2 FQNEAQ (reference sequence). The CDR3 spans 15 residues. V dropped 0 bases and J dropped 2 bases, with 10 bases sitting between them. As DNA, the CDR3 is TGTGCCAGCAGCTTAGCGACAGGAGATAACACTGAAGCTTTCTTT. The encoded protein is CASSLATGDNTEAFF.

V and J are TRBV7-9 and TRBJ2-7, with 9 bases identical to TRBD2. This CDR3 region has 15 residues. Losses at the gene ends were 4 bases for V and 3 bases for J; bases not matched to a gene: 7. Looked up from germline, CDR1 is SEHNR and CDR2 is FQNEAQ (reference sequence). CDR3: CASSSTSGIYYEQYF. CDR3 coding DNA: TGTGCCAGCAGCTCGACTAGCGGAATATACTACGAGCAGTACTTC.

This sequence joins TRBV7-6 and TRBJ2-2; 7 bases map to TRBD2. Losses at the gene ends were 0 bases for V and 4 bases for J; bases not matched to a gene: 8. Per the germline V gene, CDR1 is SGHVS and CDR2 is FNYEAQ. This CDR3 spans 17 amino acids. The CDR3 loop is CASSLASGGSVTGELFF. In DNA, the CDR3 is TGTGCCAGCAGCTTAGCGTCGGGAGGCTCGGTCACCGGGGAGCTGTTTTTT.

The rearrangement uses TRBV27 and TRBJ1-6; 9 nucleotides agree with TRBD1. V was clipped by 4 bases and J by 5 bases; unmatched bases: 3. The CDR3 length is 15 residues. Germline assignment: CDR1 MNHEY and CDR2 SMNVEV (reference sequence). For the CDR3, the DNA is TGTGCCAGCAGTTCGGGACAGGGCGATAATTCACCCCTCCACTTT. This codes for CASSSGQGDNSPLHF.

The chain joins TRBV14 to TRBJ2-7; 7 bases agree with TRBD1. Germline trimming cut 5 bases from V and 2 bases from J; bases unmatched to any gene: 6. The CDR3 length is 14 residues. Per germline, CDR1 SGHDN and CDR2 FVKESK. CDR3 DNA: TGTGCCAGCAGCTCGACAGGGTCCCCCTACGAGCAGTACTTC. Amino acid sequence: CASSSTGSPYEQYF.

The V gene is TRBV27, the J gene TRBJ2-7; TRBD2 matches 13 bases. V shed 7 bases, J shed 3 bases, and the junction held 6 bases outside the gene matches. Germline lookup yields CDR1 MNHEY and CDR2 SMNVEV (reference sequence). This CDR3 has 15 residues. The DNA of the CDR3 is TGTGCCAGCACCGGGACTAGCGGGACGATCTACGAGCAGTACTTC. This gives the protein CASTGTSGTIYEQYF.

This clone was detected only once. The J gene is TRBJ1-4, the V gene TRBV6-6; D perhaps matches TRBD1 (6 bases). The CDR3 is made up of 15 amino acids. The V gene's germline CDR1 is MNHNY and CDR2 SVGAGI (reference sequence). V lost 2 bases and J 3 bases, leaving 10 bases between the germline ends. Here the CDR3 reads CASSYPGQSNEKLFF. The CDR3 coding sequence is TGTGCCAGCAGTTACCCCGGACAGTCTAATGAAAAACTGTTTTTT.

The J gene is TRBJ2-1, the V gene TRBV18, with 13 positions matching TRBD2. The ends lost 3 bases at V and 2 bases at J; junction bases unmatched: 1. CDR1 is KGHSH and CDR2 is LQKENI in the germline V gene. This CDR3 spans 16 amino acids. CDR3 coding DNA: TGTGCCAGCTCACCCGGGACTAGCGGGACCTACAATGAGCAGTTCTTC. It encodes CASSPGTSGTYNEQFF.

This rearrangement joins TRBV2 to TRBJ2-7; 13 bases are shared with TRBD2. V gave up 7 bases and J gave up 2 bases; unmatched junction bases: 20. Germline values: CDR1 SNHLY, CDR2 FYNNEI. CDR3 size: 20 residues. CDR3 DNA sequence: TGTGCCAGCACCCAAAAGGGGACTAGCGGGACTCTTAGATTCGCCTACGAGCAGTACTTC. Encoded protein: CASTQKGTSGTLRFAYEQYF.

CDR3 nucleotides: TGTGCCAGCAGCTTCGGAACAGGGGTGGGTTCACCCCTCCACTTT. Amino acids: CASSFGTGVGSPLHF. The chain links TRBV11-2 to TRBJ1-6, with TRBD1 matching 7 bases. The CDR3 spans 15 residues. Trimming at V came to 3 bases and at J to 9 bases, leaving 8 bases not matched to a gene. The germline V gene encodes CDR1 SGHAT and CDR2 FQNNGV.

The chain links TRBV6-1 to TRBJ2-2; 7 nucleotides agree with TRBD1. Unmatched junction bases numbered 6, after V lost 1 base and J lost 7 bases. The CDR3 runs to 15 residues. Germline values: CDR1 MNHNS, CDR2 SASEGT. CDR3 nucleotide sequence: TGTGCCAGCAGTGAAGAACAGGGGTGGGTCGGGGAGCTGTTTTTT. Its protein is CASSEEQGWVGELFF.

The rearrangement uses TRBV11-3 and TRBJ1-1; TRBD1 might be the D (5 bases). The V end lost 4 bases, the J end lost 6 bases, and 21 bases lay between the germline ends. The germline V gene encodes CDR1 SGHNT and CDR2 YENEEA. The CDR3 sequence is 16 residues long. The CDR3 DNA is TGTGCCAGCAGCTCCCAAGGGACGACAACGGGGGCTGAAGCTTTCTTT. Translating gives CASSSQGTTTGAEAFF.

The rearrangement uses TRBV11-3 and TRBJ2-3, with TRBD2 matching 7 bases. This CDR3 comprises 16 residues. The V gene's germline CDR1 is SGHNT and CDR2 YENEEA. The V and J ends lost 1 base and 2 bases, in that order; junction bases with no gene match: 6. As DNA, the CDR3 is TGTGCCAGCAGCTTAGGACGGCGGGAGATCACAGATACGCAGTATTTT. It codes for CASSLGRREITDTQYF.

The V call is TRBV6-1, the J call TRBJ2-1; D is unclear. Germline CDR1 and CDR2: MNHNS and SASEGT. This CDR3 has 16 residues. V was trimmed by 1 base and J by 8 bases, leaving 18 bases between them. Here the CDR3 DNA reads TGTGCCAGCAGTGAAGACCAGGCTGCCCTAATATATGAGCAGTTCTTC. Protein sequence: CASSEDQAALIYEQFF.

This chain uses TRBV9 with TRBJ2-5; TRBD2 is a possible D gene (5 bases). This CDR3 spans 15 amino acids. The germline V and J ends were trimmed by 4 bases and 2 bases, with 15 bases remaining between them. CDR1 is SGDLS and CDR2 is YYNGEE in the germline V gene. Here the CDR3 reads CASSPRPGRQETQYF. The CDR3 DNA reads as TGTGCCAGCAGCCCGAGGCCGGGGAGACAAGAGACCCAGTACTTC.

The CDR3 sequence is CASSLQGASSYEQYF. The CDR3 bases are TGTGCCAGCAGTTTACAGGGGGCAAGCTCCTACGAGCAGTACTTC. The chain carries TRBV27 and TRBJ2-7; 8 bases match TRBD1. From germline, CDR1 is MNHEY and CDR2 SMNVEV (reference sequence). With 2 bases clipped from V and 0 bases from J, the junction kept 3 bases outside the gene matches. The CDR3 length is 15 residues.

The chain links TRBV7-8 to TRBJ1-5; TRBD1 matches at 9 bases. The CDR3 consists of 16 residues. Per the germline V gene, CDR1 is SGHVS and CDR2 is FQNEAQ. Losses at the gene ends were 1 base for V and 0 bases for J; bases not matched to a gene: 1. CDR3: CASSLDRGLSNQPQHF. The CDR3 DNA is TGTGCCAGCAGCTTAGACAGGGGGCTTAGCAATCAGCCCCAGCATTTT.

V and J are TRBV27 and TRBJ2-1; 11 nucleotides align to TRBD2. Germline V gene lookup returns CDR1 MNHEY and CDR2 SMNVEV (reference sequence). Unmatched junction bases numbered 15, after V lost 6 bases and J lost 8 bases. The CDR3 consists of 17 residues. CDR3 sequence reads: CASSQTSGTSGPDEQFF. For the CDR3, the DNA is TGTGCCAGCAGCCAGACGTCCGGGACTAGCGGTCCTGATGAGCAGTTCTTC.

Only a few counts were recorded for this clone. The rearrangement joins TRBV9 to TRBJ1-4; tentatively, D is TRBD1 (6 bases). CDR3 length: 15 residues. Germline loops: CDR1 SGDLS, CDR2 YYNGEE. V lost 4 bases to trimming and J lost 7 bases, with 17 bases between them. The CDR3: CASSLTGWGGEKLFF. CDR3 nucleotides: TGTGCCAGCAGCTTAACAGGGTGGGGGGGTGAAAAACTGTTTTTT.

The V and J genes are TRBV4-1 and TRBJ2-7; D possibly corresponds to TRBD2 (5 bases). Germline V gene data show CDR1 as MGHRA and CDR2 as YSYEKL. The CDR3 consists of 15 residues. Trimming shortened V by 0 bases and J by 1 base, and 10 bases separated the two germline ends. In DNA, the CDR3 is TGCGCCAGCAGCCAAGATCGGGGAAATTCCTACGAGCAGTACTTC. Amino acids: CASSQDRGNSYEQYF.

The chain has TRBV29-1 and TRBJ2-7; D perhaps matches TRBD1 (6 bases). V was clipped by 6 bases and J by 1 base, with 16 bases between them. This CDR3 contains 14 residues. The germline V gene encodes CDR1 SQVTM and CDR2 ANQGSEA. The CDR3 sequence is CSVVGQRTSYEQYF. In DNA form, the CDR3 reads TGCAGCGTCGTAGGACAGCGGACTTCCTACGAGCAGTACTTC.

The CDR3, as DNA: TGTGCCAGCAGCTTGGGCGGCAATGAGCAGTTCTTC. As protein: CASSLGGNEQFF. V gene TRBV5-4 combines with J gene TRBJ2-1; D is unclear. Germline CDR1 reads SGHNT; CDR2 reads YYREEE (reference sequence). There are 12 residues in the CDR3. With 0 bases removed from V and 6 bases from J, the gap between germline ends came to 4 bases. Together with reference TRBV5-4 and TRBJ2-1, the CDR3 gives the full variable domain: ETGVTQSPTHLIKTRGQQVTLRCSSQSGHNTVSWYQQALGQGPQFIFQYYREEENGRGNFPPRFSGLQFPNYSSELNVNALELDDSALYLCASSLGGNEQFFGPGTRLTVL.